A single T cell receptor (beta chain) is shown here with its context. The antigen remains undetermined. Researchers prepared the TRB cDNA libraries using 5' RACE with UMI labels. After re-calling the 5' RACE reads, TCRdb lists one entry per CDR3 protein, DNA absent. This table holds tens of thousands of distinct CDR3 sequences. Germline-derived CDR1 and CDR2 are SGHVS and FNYEAQ. There are 17 residues in the CDR3. The source of the sample is a study of CXCR3-negative and CXCR3-positive naive CD8 T cells. General study findings and limits: TRBV-TRBJ usage matched between naive CXCR3-negative and CXCR3-positive cells but not between memory cells.

This TCR was sampled from a human donor in good health. Some clones in this sample may be carry-over from other donors' samples. This sequence joins TRBV7-6 and TRBJ2-2. Sequenced material: memory CD8+ T cells from blood. The chain's CDR3 is CASSPLRNSLIAGELFF.